A single sample is the source of the 11 T cell receptor beta chains below, sequenced in a study of tissue T cells after allogeneic stem cell transplantation (dated by TCRdb to between 2021 and 2024). To prepare the library, the immunoSEQ multiplex PCR assay was applied. In TCRdb, the immuneACCESS table is reduced to in-frame sequences with V and J assigned. These tables do not hold every clone; where another copy was compared, an unresolved V gene accounts for under half, and the others remain unexplained. Here the sample has just over 3,000 clones; 40% to 50% occur a single time. The ten top clones hold 31% of the sample. The time point label of this sample denotes: mouse harvest day 14 after allogeneic transplant. Mouse grafts consisting of 10^7 T-cell-depleted bone marrow cells combined with 10^6 splenic CD5+ T cells were administered by tail vein injection. The sequenced sample was gut tissue. The receptors stem from a female BALB/c mouse given C57BL/6 T cells with graft-versus-host disease after an allogeneic hematopoietic cell transplant.

This clone came up a few times. The gene names given are mouse names. The CDR3 goes on 1 residue after the read ends, and that part is filled in from the germline J gene. This chain uses TRBV4 with TRBJ2-5; 9 bases match TRBD2. After removal of 5 bases from V and 2 bases from J, the junction contained 5 bases not matched to a gene. This CDR3 has 15 amino acids. Germline V gene lookup returns CDR1 LGHDT and CDR2 YNNKQL (reference sequence). The CDR3 sequence is CASSLWGGGQDTQYF. The sequenced CDR3 bases are TGTGCCAGCAGCCTCTGGGGGGGAGGCCAAGACACCCAGTAC.

Relative to its sample, this clone is large. The listed genes are named as in mouse. The read stops 1 residue short of the end of the CDR3; the missing end is completed from the germline J gene. The chain recombines TRBV13-2 with TRBJ2-7; D may be TRBD1 (5 bases). The CDR3 spans 13 residues. Germline values: CDR1 NNHNN, CDR2 SYGAGS (reference sequence). With 0 bases removed from V and 4 bases from J, the gap between germline ends came to 8 bases. The CDR3 is CASGDGRGYEQYF. CDR3 DNA (partial): TGTGCCAGCGGTGATGGGAGGGGATATGAACAGTAC.

Comments on this clone: The germline and genes are mouse ones. The read ends 1 residue early relative to the CDR3; the germline J gene fills the gap. V gene TRBV12-1 combines with J gene TRBJ2-7; D perhaps matches TRBD2 (5 bases). The CDR3 length is 12 residues. CDR1 is SGHSN, CDR2 HYEKVE, per germline. V lost 4 bases, J lost 4 bases, and 10 bases lay in between. The sequenced CDR3 bases are TGTGCCAGCTCCCCAACTGGATATGAACAGTAC. Protein sequence: CASSPTGYEQY. The entire CDR3 is CASSPTGYEQYF. The full variable domain, completed using reference TRBV12-1 and TRBJ2-7, is DSGVVQSPRHIIKEKGGRSVLTCIPISGHSNVVWYQQTLGKELKFLIQHYEKVERDKGFLPSRFSVQQFDDYHSEMNMSALELEDSAMYFCASSPTGYEQYFGPGTRLTVL.

Concerning this clone itself: The genes are named according to mouse. The CDR3 end falls 1 residue outside the read, so it is completed with the germline J gene. The V gene is TRBV26, the J gene TRBJ1-1; no clear D gene. Germline V gives CDR1 KGHPV, CDR2 FQNQEV (reference sequence). The CDR3 totals 12 residues. Trimming cost V 2 bases and J 7 bases, with 8 bases left between them. The CDR3 DNA, read in part, is TGTGCCAGCAGTCTGGTTGCAGGAGAAGTCTTC. This translates into CASSLVAGEVF. The full CDR3 protein is CASSLVAGEVFF.

With respect to this clone: Gene names are mouse gene names. Read sequence stops 1 residue before the CDR3 end, and the germline J gene provides the missing end. The chain links TRBV26 to TRBJ1-4; tentative D call: TRBD1 (5 bases). Germline V gene data show CDR1 as KGHPV and CDR2 as FQNQEV (reference sequence). This CDR3 is built from 15 residues. V was cut by 2 bases and J by 2 bases, with 9 bases left in between. Partial CDR3 DNA: TGTGCCAGCAGTCTGACAGGTTACTCCAACGAAAGATTATTT. Its protein product is CASSLTGYSNERLF. The full CDR3 reads CASSLTGYSNERLFF.

This clone was counted a few times. Gene names refer to mouse genes. The read stops 1 residue short of the end of the CDR3; the missing end is completed from the germline J gene. This rearrangement joins TRBV13-2 to TRBJ1-1, with unresolved D. The V end was cut by 2 bases, the J end by 5 bases, with 4 bases between. This CDR3 is 11 amino acids long. Germline CDR1 NNHNN, CDR2 SYGAGS (reference sequence). CDR3 amino acids: CASGEQTEVFF. CDR3 DNA (partial): TGTGCCAGCGGTGAGCAGACAGAAGTCTTC.

By share, this clone ranks as medium-sized. Gene names and germline refer to mouse. The read falls 1 residue short of the CDR3 end, and the missing part is taken from the germline J gene. The chain links TRBV1 to TRBJ2-7; 9 bases line up with TRBD1. The CDR3 consists of 14 residues. Germline CDR1 reads NSQYPW; CDR2 reads LRSPGD (reference sequence). Trimming took 1 base from V and 6 from J; bases not matched to a gene: 4. Incomplete CDR3 DNA: TGCACCTGCAGTGCAGTGGACAGGGGTGTTGAACAGTAC. Translation: CTCSAVDRGVEQY. The whole CDR3 sequence reads CTCSAVDRGVEQYF. The whole variable domain, remainder taken from reference TRBV1 and TRBJ2-7, is VTLLEQNPRWRLVPRGQAVNLRCILKNSQYPWMSWYQQDLQKQLQWLFTLRSPGDKEVKSLPGADYLATRVTDTELRLQVANMSQGRTLYCTCSAVDRGVEQYFGPGTRLTVL.

As regards this clone: Mouse gene names and germline throughout. CDR3 DNA (partial): TGTGCCAGCTCTCTCGACGGGGAGAACGAAAGATTATTT. Its protein is CASSLDGENERLF. The whole CDR3 sequence reads CASSLDGENERLFF. The chain couples TRBV12-2 to TRBJ1-4; no clear D gene. The CDR3 end lies 1 residue beyond the end of the read and is filled in from the germline J gene. The V end was cut by 0 bases, the J end by 5 bases, with 9 bases between. The CDR3 loop spans 14 amino acids. CDR1 is SGHLS, CDR2 HYDKME, per germline. The full variable domain, its missing parts supplied by reference TRBV12-2 and TRBJ1-4, is NSGVVQSPRYIIKGKGERSILKCIPISGHLSVAWYQQTQGQELKFFIQHYDKMERDKGNLPSRFSVQQFDDYHSEMNMSALELEDSAVYFCASSLDGENERLFFGHGTKLSVL.

This clone was counted only a few times. Gene labels here are mouse ones. The sequenced part of the CDR3 DNA is TGTGCCAGCAGCCAAGTGGGACAAGTTTCCAACGAAAGATTATTT. Encoded protein: CASSQVGQVSNERLF. The full CDR3 is CASSQVGQVSNERLFF. V usage is TRBV5 and J usage is TRBJ1-4; D is perhaps TRBD1 (6 bases). The sequenced fragment ends 1 residue before the CDR3 boundary, so the rest is inferred from the germline J gene. The CDR3 has 16 residues. V lost 1 base to trimming and J lost 0 bases, with 9 bases between them. Germline V gene lookup returns CDR1 LGHNA and CDR2 YNLKQL (reference sequence).

Comment on this clone: The germline and genes are mouse ones. The read gets to within 1 residue of the CDR3 end, and the germline J gene fills in the rest. This chain joins TRBV26 and TRBJ2-7; 9 bases line up with TRBD1. After removal of 6 bases from V and 7 bases from J, the junction contained 4 bases not matched to a gene. The CDR3 is 12 residues long. From germline, CDR1 is KGHPV and CDR2 FQNQEV (reference sequence). Here the CDR3 reads CASRDRGKEQYF. The CDR3 bases that were read are TGTGCCAGCAGGGACAGGGGAAAGGAACAGTAC.

A remark on this clone: Mouse germline and gene names are used. Sequencing ends 1 residue short of the CDR3 end; the germline J gene provides the rest. The gene calls are TRBV26 and TRBJ2-4; D possibly matches TRBD1 or TRBD2 (5 bases each). Germline V lookup: CDR1 KGHPV, CDR2 FQNQEV (reference sequence). The CDR3 runs 13 residues. The V gene lost 4 bases and the J gene lost 4 bases, with 9 bases spanning the gap. The CDR3 sequence is CASSRDGKNTLYF. The part of the CDR3 DNA that was read is TGTGCCAGCAGTCGGGACGGAAAAAACACCTTGTAC.